The 13 T cell receptor beta chains in this list originate from one sample, sequenced in a study of TET2 disruption in CD19-targeted CAR T cells. Specified treatment: autologous CTL019 cells: CD19 CAR with 4-1BB and CD3 zeta domains. These receptors are not linked to any known antigen. Sequenced by immunoSEQ multiplex PCR; TCRdb stores in-frame clones only, minus some. The sample data list 20,000 to 30,000 clones. The sample here was CD8- CAR+ T cells sorted from cultured blood T cells, taken for CD19 CAR T cell therapy. The subset: CD8-negative CAR-positive T cells from the infusion product. The receptors stem from a man between 65 and 80 years old with chronic lymphocytic leukemia.

With regard to this clone: The sequence runs out 3 residues before the end of the CDR3; the remainder is reconstructed from the germline J gene. This chain links TRBV20-1 with TRBJ2-1; TRBD2 agrees at 14 bases. Looked up from germline, CDR1 is DFQATT and CDR2 is SNEGSKA (reference sequence). The CDR3 runs to 16 residues. J lost 7 bases, V lost 5 bases, and 10 bases had no gene match. The CDR3 here is CSALGGTSGGQNEQFF. Incomplete CDR3 DNA: TGCAGTGCTCTAGGGGGGACTAGCGGGGGTCAAAATGAG.

The CDR3 sequence is CASSQVGFDRSNQPQYF. Partial CDR3 DNA: TGTGCCAGCAGCCAAGTGGGGTTTGACAGAAGCAATCAGCCT. This rearrangement joins TRBV4-2 to TRBJ2-4; maybe TRBD1 (5 bases). The read ends 3 residues shy of where the CDR3 ends; the end is completed using the germline J gene. CDR1 LGHNA and CDR2 YNFKEQ come from the germline V gene. This CDR3 is built from 17 residues.

A word on this clone: Sequencing ends 3 residues short of the CDR3 end; the germline J gene provides the rest. The chain employs TRBV7-3 and TRBJ1-1; maybe TRBD1 (6 bases). From germline, CDR1 is SGHTA and CDR2 FQGTGA. The CDR3 length is 14 residues. V lost 4 bases and J 4 bases, leaving 13 bases between the germline ends. CDR3 in amino acids: CASSSDRWSTEAFF. Incomplete CDR3 DNA: TGTGCCAGCAGCTCTGACAGGTGGTCCACTGAA.

Comments on this clone: Sequence at one end of the junction differs from germline and may be a read error. The read ends 3 residues shy of where the CDR3 ends; the end is completed using the germline J gene. The rearrangement uses TRBV10-2 and TRBJ2-5; a weak D match, TRBD2 (5 bases). Germline V CDR1 and CDR2: WSHSY, SAAADI. CDR3 size: 16 residues. The CDR3 DNA, read in part, is TGCGCCGGCAGTGGATCCGGGGTGGGCACCCAAGAGACC. Its translation: CAGSGSGVGTQET. The full CDR3 protein is CAGSGSGVGTQETQYF.

According to its frequency, this clone is medium-sized (0.01 to 0.1%). The missing CDR3 end, 3 residues past where the read stops, is filled in from the germline J gene. The gene calls are TRBV30 and TRBJ2-2; 14 positions match TRBD2. Germline values: CDR1 GTSNPN, CDR2 SVGIG (reference sequence). The CDR3 consists of 17 residues. Losses at the gene ends were 6 bases for V and 2 bases for J; bases not matched to a gene: 8. CDR3 DNA (partial): TGTGCCTGCCGCGGACTAGCGGGGGGACCAAACACCGGGGAG. Encoded protein: CACRGLAGGPNTGE. Given in full, the CDR3 is CACRGLAGGPNTGELFF. The variable domain in full, completed from reference TRBV30 and TRBJ2-2, reads SQTIHQWPATLVQPVGSPLSLECTVEGTSNPNLYWYRQAAGRGLQLLFYSVGIGQISSEVPQNLSASRPQDRQFILSSKKLLLSDSGFYLCACRGLAGGPNTGELFFGEGSRLTVL.

As for this clone: The CDR3 extends 3 residues past the end of the read, so its final part is completed from the germline J gene. This chain joins TRBV30 and TRBJ1-1, with a possible D match to TRBD1 (6 bases). The V and J ends lost 5 bases and 5 bases respectively, with 24 bases between them. CDR3 length: 16 residues. CDR1 and CDR2 from the germline V gene are GTSNPN and SVGIG (reference sequence). CDR3 region: CAWRPKRGAGATEAFF. The part of the CDR3 DNA that was read is TGTGCCTGGCGGCCTAAACGGGGGGCAGGAGCTACTGAA.

About this clone itself: The read is 3 residues too short to cover the CDR3 end, so that end is filled in from the germline J gene. The chain is built from TRBV19 and TRBJ1-2; no firm D call. The CDR3 is 12 amino acids. Per the germline V gene, CDR1 is LNHDA and CDR2 is SQIVND (reference sequence). CDR3 residues: CASSRKGHGYTF. CDR3 DNA, as far as it was read: TGTGCCAGTAGTAGGAAGGGCCACGGC.

Comments on this clone: The read ends 3 residues before the CDR3 terminus; that terminus is restored from the germline J gene. The rearrangement links TRBV7-3 to TRBJ1-1, with D tentatively TRBD1 (5 bases). Germline V lookup: CDR1 SGHTA, CDR2 FQGTGA. CDR3 length equals 19 residues. V lost 0 bases and J 0 bases, leaving 20 bases between the germline ends. CDR3 in amino acids: CASSLTPFGSQDMNTEAFF. CDR3 DNA (partial): TGTGCCAGCAGCTTAACGCCGTTCGGGAGTCAGGACATGAACACTGAA.

CDR3 DNA (partial): TGTGCCAACTCGGGGACTACTCAAGAGACC. This sequence encodes CANSGTTQET. In full, the CDR3 is CANSGTTQETQYF. The V call is TRBV2, the J call TRBJ2-5; 7 bases line up with TRBD2. The read falls 3 residues short of the CDR3 end, and the missing part is taken from the germline J gene. The CDR3 has 13 amino acids. Trimming at V came to 10 bases and at J to 2 bases, leaving 7 bases not matched to a gene. The germline gives CDR1 SNHLY, CDR2 FYNNEI.

On this clone itself: The read ends 3 residues shy of where the CDR3 ends; the end is completed using the germline J gene. This chain links TRBV18 with TRBJ1-2; possible D gene TRBD1, 5 bases. The CDR3 loop spans 14 amino acids. CDR1 KGHSH and CDR2 LQKENI come from the germline V gene. Incomplete CDR3 DNA: TGTGCCAGCTCACTTAGCGGGGGACCCTACGAC. Protein sequence: CASSLSGGPYD. The whole CDR3 reads CASSLSGGPYDYTF.

On this clone: Sequencing ends 3 residues short of the CDR3 end; the germline J gene provides the rest. This chain links TRBV5-6 with TRBJ2-4, with a weak D call TRBD2 (6 bases). This CDR3 has 14 residues. CDR1 is SGHDT and CDR2 is YYEEEE in the germline V gene. This CDR3 reads CASSEGLGGETQYF. CDR3 bases read: TGTGCCAGCAGCGAGGGCCTCGGCGGGGAGACT.

In regard to this clone: The read is 3 residues too short to cover the CDR3 end, so that end is filled in from the germline J gene. The chain uses TRBV5-1 and TRBJ1-4; D remains unclear. The germline V gene has CDR1 SGHRS and CDR2 YFSETQ. The CDR3 covers 13 residues. With 5 bases removed from V and 4 bases from J, the gap between germline ends came to 9 bases. CDR3: CASSGRSNEKLFF. Incomplete CDR3 DNA: TGCGCCAGCAGTGGCAGGAGTAATGAAAAA.

This CDR3 is CASSLSGGAGADTQYF. The covered CDR3 bases are TGCGCCAGCAGCCTTAGCGGGGGGGCCGGAGCAGATACG. V is TRBV5-1 and J is TRBJ2-3; TRBD2 agrees at 11 bases. The read stops 3 residues short of the end of the CDR3; the missing end is completed from the germline J gene. This CDR3 region has 16 residues. V was pared by 4 bases and J by 4 bases, with 8 bases of the junction left unmatched. The germline V gene encodes CDR1 SGHRS and CDR2 YFSETQ. The variable domain in full, with the rest retrieved from reference TRBV5-1 and TRBJ2-3, is KAGVTQTPRYLIKTRGQQVTLSCSPISGHRSVSWYQQTPGQGLQFLFEYFSETQRNKGNFPGRFSGRQFSNSRSEMNVSTLELGDSALYLCASSLSGGAGADTQYFGPGTRLTVL.